The present T cell receptor beta chain was sequenced within a study of T cell repertoires in cytomegalovirus infection. Whole-study context: Public TCR beta signatures were indicative of both CMV infection and a matching HLA type.

The sample holds a few counts of this clonotype. As yet, its antigen is unknown. MiXCR was run by TCRdb on the reads, yielding one entry per CDR3 protein. The data contain some 940,000 distinct CDR3 sequences, approximately 30% of them singletons. This clonotype was sampled from a human donor in good health (CMV status not recorded). Some clones in this sample may be carry-over from other donors' samples. The sample in question was cultured CD8+ T cells from PBMCs, obtained from culture after CMV antigen stimulation.

The DNA of the CDR3 is TGTGCCAGCAGCTTAAACAACATGAACACTGAAGCTTTCTTT. Amino acid sequence: CASSLNNMNTEAFF. The chain employs TRBV11-3 and TRBJ1-1; D is unclear. The CDR3 length is 14 residues. Germline V gives CDR1 SGHNT, CDR2 YENEEA. V shed 2 bases and J shed 0 bases, with 7 bases lying between them.